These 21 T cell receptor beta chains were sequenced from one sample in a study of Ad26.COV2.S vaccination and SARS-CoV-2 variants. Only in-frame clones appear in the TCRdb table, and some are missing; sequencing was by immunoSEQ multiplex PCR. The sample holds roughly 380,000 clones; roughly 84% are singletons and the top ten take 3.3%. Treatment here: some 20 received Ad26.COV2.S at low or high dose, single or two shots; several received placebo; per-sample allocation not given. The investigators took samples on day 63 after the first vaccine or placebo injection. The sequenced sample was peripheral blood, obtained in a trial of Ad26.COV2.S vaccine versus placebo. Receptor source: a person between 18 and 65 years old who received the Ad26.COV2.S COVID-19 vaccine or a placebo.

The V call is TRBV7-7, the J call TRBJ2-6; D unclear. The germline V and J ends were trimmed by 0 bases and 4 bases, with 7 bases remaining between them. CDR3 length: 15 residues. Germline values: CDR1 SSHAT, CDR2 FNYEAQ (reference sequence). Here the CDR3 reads CASSLAGKGANVLTF. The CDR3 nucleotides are TGTGCCAGCAGCTTAGCGGGGAAGGGGGCCAACGTCCTGACTTTC.

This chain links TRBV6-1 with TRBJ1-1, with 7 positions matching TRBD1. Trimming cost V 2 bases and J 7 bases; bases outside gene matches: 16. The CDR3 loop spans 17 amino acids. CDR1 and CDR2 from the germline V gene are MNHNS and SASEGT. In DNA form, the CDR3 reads TGTGCCAGCAGTGAATGGAGGGGGCCTAAGGGGGAGAATGAAGCTTTCTTT. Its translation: CASSEWRGPKGENEAFF.

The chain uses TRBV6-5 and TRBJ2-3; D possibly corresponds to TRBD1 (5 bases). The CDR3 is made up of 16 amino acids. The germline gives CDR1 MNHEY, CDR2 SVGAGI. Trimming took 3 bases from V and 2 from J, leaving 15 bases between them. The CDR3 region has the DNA TGTGCCAGCAGTTATTATTGGGGCACCAACACAGATACGCAGTATTTT. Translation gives CASSYYWGTNTDTQYF.

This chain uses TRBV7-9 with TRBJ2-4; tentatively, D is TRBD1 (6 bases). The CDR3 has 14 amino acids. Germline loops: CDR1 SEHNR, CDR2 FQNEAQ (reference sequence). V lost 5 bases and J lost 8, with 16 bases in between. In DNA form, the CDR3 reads TGTGCCAGCAGCCCCATCAGGGGTCTGGACATTCAGTACTTC. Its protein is CASSPIRGLDIQYF.

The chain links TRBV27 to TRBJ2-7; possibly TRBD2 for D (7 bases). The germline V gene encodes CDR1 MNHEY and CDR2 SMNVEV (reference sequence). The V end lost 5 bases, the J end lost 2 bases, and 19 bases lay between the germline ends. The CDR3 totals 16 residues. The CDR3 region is CASSINRGGLTYEQYF. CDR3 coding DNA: TGTGCCAGCAGTATAAATAGGGGGGGACTAACCTACGAGCAGTACTTC.

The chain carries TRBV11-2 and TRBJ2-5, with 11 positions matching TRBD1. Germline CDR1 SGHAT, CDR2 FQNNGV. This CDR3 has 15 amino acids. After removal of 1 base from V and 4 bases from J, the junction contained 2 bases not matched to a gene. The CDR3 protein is CASSLGTGGLETQYF. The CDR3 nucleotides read TGTGCCAGCAGCTTAGGGACAGGGGGCCTAGAGACCCAGTACTTC.

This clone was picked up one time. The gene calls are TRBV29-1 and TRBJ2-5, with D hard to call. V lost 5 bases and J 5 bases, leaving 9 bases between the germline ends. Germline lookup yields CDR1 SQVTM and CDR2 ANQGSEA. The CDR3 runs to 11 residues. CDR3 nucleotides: TGCAGCGTTAGGGTAGGGGAGACCCAGTACTTC. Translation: CSVRVGETQYF.

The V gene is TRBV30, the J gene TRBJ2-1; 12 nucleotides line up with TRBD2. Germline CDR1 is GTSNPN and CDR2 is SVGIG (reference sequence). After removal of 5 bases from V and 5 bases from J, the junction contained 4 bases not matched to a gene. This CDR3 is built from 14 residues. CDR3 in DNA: TGTGCCTGGGGATCTAGCGGGAGGGACAATGAGCAGTTCTTC. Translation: CAWGSSGRDNEQFF.

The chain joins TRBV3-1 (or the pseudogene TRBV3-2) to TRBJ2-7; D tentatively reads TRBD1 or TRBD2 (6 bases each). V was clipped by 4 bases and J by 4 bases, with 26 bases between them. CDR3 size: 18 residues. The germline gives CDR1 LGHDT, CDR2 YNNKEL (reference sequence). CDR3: CASSPSTGAKSSYYEQYF. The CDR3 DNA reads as TGTGCCAGCAGCCCAAGTACGGGGGCCAAATCCTCCTATTACGAGCAGTACTTC.

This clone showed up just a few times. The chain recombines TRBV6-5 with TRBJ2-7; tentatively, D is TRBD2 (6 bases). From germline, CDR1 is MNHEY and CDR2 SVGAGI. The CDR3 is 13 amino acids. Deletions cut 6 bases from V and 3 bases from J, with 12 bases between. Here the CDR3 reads CASRSTSGYEQYF. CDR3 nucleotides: TGTGCCAGCAGATCGACTAGTGGCTACGAGCAGTACTTC.

The CDR3 protein is CASGPGTTIQETQYF. The DNA for the CDR3 is TGTGCTAGTGGCCCCGGGACAACAATCCAAGAGACCCAGTACTTC. This rearrangement joins TRBV12-5 to TRBJ2-5; TRBD1 is a possible D gene (6 bases). Germline loops: CDR1 LGHNT, CDR2 FRNRAP. The CDR3 has 15 residues. V dropped 6 bases and J dropped 1 base, with 15 bases sitting between them.

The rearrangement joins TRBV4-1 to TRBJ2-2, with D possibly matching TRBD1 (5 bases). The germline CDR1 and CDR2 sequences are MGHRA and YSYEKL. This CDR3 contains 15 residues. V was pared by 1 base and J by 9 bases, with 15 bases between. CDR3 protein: CASSQVIGEQRELFF. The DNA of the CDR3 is TGCGCCAGCAGCCAAGTTATAGGGGAACAGAGGGAGCTGTTTTTT.

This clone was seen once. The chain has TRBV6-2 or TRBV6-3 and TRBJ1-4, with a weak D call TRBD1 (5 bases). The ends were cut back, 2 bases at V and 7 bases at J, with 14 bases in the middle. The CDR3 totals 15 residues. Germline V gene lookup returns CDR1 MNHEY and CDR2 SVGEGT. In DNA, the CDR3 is TGTGCCAGCAGTTACGGTGCAGGGAGGAGTGAAAAACTGTTTTTT. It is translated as CASSYGAGRSEKLFF.

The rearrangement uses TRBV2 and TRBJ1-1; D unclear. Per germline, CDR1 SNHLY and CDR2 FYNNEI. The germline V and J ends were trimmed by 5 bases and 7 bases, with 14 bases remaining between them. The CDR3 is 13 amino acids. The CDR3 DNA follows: TGTGCCAGCAGTCCAGTGGGATCCGGTGAAGCTTTCTTT. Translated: CASSPVGSGEAFF.

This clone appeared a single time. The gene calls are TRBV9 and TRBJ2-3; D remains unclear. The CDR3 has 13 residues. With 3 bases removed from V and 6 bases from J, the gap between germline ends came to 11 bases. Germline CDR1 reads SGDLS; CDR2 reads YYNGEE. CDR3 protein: CASSGHPEDTQYF. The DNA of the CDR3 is TGTGCCAGCAGCGGGCACCCCGAGGATACGCAGTATTTT. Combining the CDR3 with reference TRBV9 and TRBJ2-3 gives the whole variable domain DSGVTQTPKHLITATGQRVTLRCSPRSGDLSVYWYQQSLDQGLQFLIQYYNGEERAKGNILERFSAQQFPDLHSELNLSSLELGDSALYFCASSGHPEDTQYFGPGTRLTVL.

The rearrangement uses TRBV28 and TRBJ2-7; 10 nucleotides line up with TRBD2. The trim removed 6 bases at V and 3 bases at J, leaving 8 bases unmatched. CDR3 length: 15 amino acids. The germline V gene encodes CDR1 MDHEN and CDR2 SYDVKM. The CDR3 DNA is TGTGCCAGCAGCGCCAGCGGGAGGGCCAACTACGAGCAGTACTTC. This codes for CASSASGRANYEQYF.

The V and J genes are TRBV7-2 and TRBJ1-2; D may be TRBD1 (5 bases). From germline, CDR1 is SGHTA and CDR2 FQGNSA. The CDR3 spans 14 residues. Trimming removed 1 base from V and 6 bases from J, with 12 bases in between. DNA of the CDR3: TGTGCCAGCAGCTTAGGTCCAGGGTATAATGGCTACACCTTC. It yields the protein CASSLGPGYNGYTF.

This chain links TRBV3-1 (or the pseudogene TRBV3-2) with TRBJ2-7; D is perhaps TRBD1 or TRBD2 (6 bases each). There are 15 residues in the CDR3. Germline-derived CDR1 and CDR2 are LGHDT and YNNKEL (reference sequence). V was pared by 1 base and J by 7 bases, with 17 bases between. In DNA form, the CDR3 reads TGTGCCAGCAGCCAAGTTCGCACAGGGAGGTTTGAGCAGTACTTC. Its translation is CASSQVRTGRFEQYF.

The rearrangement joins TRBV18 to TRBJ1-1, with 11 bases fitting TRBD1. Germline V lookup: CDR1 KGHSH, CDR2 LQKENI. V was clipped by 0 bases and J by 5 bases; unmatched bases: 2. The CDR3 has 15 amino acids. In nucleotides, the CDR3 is TGTGCCAGCTCACCACCGGACAGGGGGCGGACTGAAGCTTTCTTT. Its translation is CASSPPDRGRTEAFF.

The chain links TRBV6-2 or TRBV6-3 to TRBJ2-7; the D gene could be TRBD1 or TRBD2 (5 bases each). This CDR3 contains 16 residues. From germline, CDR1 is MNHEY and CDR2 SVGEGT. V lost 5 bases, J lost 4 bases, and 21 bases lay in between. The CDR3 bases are TGTGCCAGCAGTAATAAATTCGGGACGACCGGGTACGAGCAGTACTTC. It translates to CASSNKFGTTGYEQYF.

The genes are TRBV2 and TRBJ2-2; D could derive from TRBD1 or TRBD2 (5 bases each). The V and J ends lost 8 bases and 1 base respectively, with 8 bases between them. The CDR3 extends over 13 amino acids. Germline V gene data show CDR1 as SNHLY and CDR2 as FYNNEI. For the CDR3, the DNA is TGTGCCAGCGGGACGGTGAACACCGGGGAGCTGTTTTTT. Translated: CASGTVNTGELFF.